Reported below is one TCR beta chain. What it binds is unknown. 13 Jbeta primers and 60 Vbeta primers were used for the PCR. The data were produced by immunoSEQ multiplex PCR, yet TCRdb's version contains in-frame clones alone and is incomplete. The data hold around 140,000 clones, with roughly three quarters observed a single time. This entry is derived from a study of cytomegalovirus exposure and HLA in healthy donors. Trimming cost V 9 bases and J 5 bases, with 16 bases left between them. There are 13 residues in the CDR3. Germline CDR1 and CDR2: ENHRY and SYGVKD. Study-wide findings and caveats: It was shown in a later analysis that HLA-associated TCR beta chains were more clonally expanded than other, equally common chains. Many donors carried some public TCRs, although rarity characterized most TCR sequences. Later analysis demonstrated an association between a missense DCLRE1C variant and TCR beta V- and J-gene trimming. About 87% or about 30% of the time was how often most TCR beta V segments were productive, according to an earlier analysis.

The J gene is TRBJ1-1, the V gene TRBV10-3; D may be TRBD1 (6 bases). The TCR sequence derives from a male donor in good health and CMV-seronegative. Material for sequencing was PBMCs. CDR3 bases: TGTGCCATTCAACAGGGTTTAAGGACTGAAGCTTTCTTT. Residues: CAIQQGLRTEAFF.